Presented here are 31 T cell receptor beta chains from one specimen sequenced in a study of T cells after yellow fever vaccination. Via MiXCR, TCRdb re-called the 5' RACE reads, giving one row per CDR3 protein. The sample yields about 130,000 distinct CDR3 sequences, around 6.3% seen once. The sequencing used CD4+ T cells sorted from PBMCs, collected 10 days after the yellow fever booster vaccination. These receptors came from a man aged 30 to 39 who received the YFV17D yellow fever vaccine.

This clonotype was counted ten times or more. This chain joins TRBV20-1 and TRBJ2-1; perhaps TRBD2 as D (6 bases). V lost 7 bases and J 6 bases, leaving 22 bases between the germline ends. This CDR3 is built from 15 residues. The V gene's germline CDR1 is DFQATT and CDR2 SNEGSKA (reference sequence). The chain's CDR3 is CSVRPRRGYGNEQFF. In nucleotides, the CDR3 is TGCAGTGTCCGGCCGCGGCGGGGTTATGGCAATGAGCAGTTCTTC.

This clonotype showed up many times. The rearrangement uses TRBV10-3 and TRBJ2-6; 11 nucleotides align to TRBD1. Germline V CDR1 and CDR2: ENHRY, SYGVKD. The CDR3 runs 15 residues. V was clipped by 10 bases and J by 0 bases; unmatched bases: 2. CDR3 amino acids: CATGQGDSGANVLTF. DNA for the CDR3: TGTGCCACGGGACAGGGGGACTCTGGGGCCAACGTCCTGACTTTC.

This clonotype was counted between two and nine times. The rearrangement joins TRBV6-1 to TRBJ1-1; 9 nucleotides agree with TRBD1. The CDR3 covers 18 residues. V lost 0 bases and J lost 1; bases outside the gene matches: 9. The germline CDR1 and CDR2 sequences are MNHNS and SASEGT. The CDR3 sequence is CASSEALGTGHRNTEAFF. In DNA form, the CDR3 reads TGTGCCAGCAGTGAAGCGCTTGGGACAGGGCACCGGAACACTGAAGCTTTCTTT.

V and J are TRBV5-1 and TRBJ2-1; 7 nucleotides align to TRBD1. Trimming removed 1 base from V and 2 bases from J; junction bases left unmatched: 3. The CDR3 loop spans 15 amino acids. Germline CDR1 reads SGHRS; CDR2 reads YFSETQ. The DNA for the CDR3 is TGCGCCAGCAGCTTGAGCCAGGGGGCCTACAATGAGCAGTTCTTC. Translated: CASSLSQGAYNEQFF.

Turning to this clonotype: Being one base from a much bigger clone, this may be a read error. This rearrangement joins TRBV20-1 to TRBJ2-3; 7 bases fit TRBD2. Germline V CDR1 and CDR2: DFQATT, SNEGSKA (reference sequence). CDR3 size: 16 residues. The DNA of the CDR3 is TGCACTGCTCCGGCCCGATTTGACGCGGGGGTAGATACGCAGTATTTT. Translating gives CTAPARFDAGVDTQYF.

This clonotype turned up a few times. The chain recombines TRBV4-3 with TRBJ2-1; TRBD2 agrees at 8 bases. Germline CDR1 LGHNA, CDR2 YSLEER. CDR3 size: 13 residues. Trimming removed 1 base from V and 8 bases from J; junction bases left unmatched: 1. The CDR3 DNA reads as TGCGCCAGCAGCCAAGCAGCGGGAGATGAGCAGTTCTTC. This translates into CASSQAAGDEQFF.

This clonotype was found many times. The gene calls are TRBV28 and TRBJ1-2; D gene unclear. CDR1 is MDHEN, CDR2 SYDVKM, per germline. The ends were cut back, 3 bases at V and 5 bases at J, with 4 bases in the middle. The CDR3 is 11 residues long. The CDR3 bases are TGTGCCAGCAGTTTTGTGTATGGCTACACCTTC. It codes for CASSFVYGYTF.

This clonotype was counted ten times or more. The chain carries TRBV20-1 and TRBJ2-4; the D gene is possibly TRBD1 (6 bases). Per the germline V gene, CDR1 is DFQATT and CDR2 is SNEGSKA (reference sequence). This CDR3 has 13 amino acids. V gave up 5 bases and J gave up 6 bases, with 14 bases separating them. The CDR3 nucleotides are TGCAGTGCTGGGGAGACAGGCACAAACATTCAGTACTTC. It specifies CSAGETGTNIQYF.

This chain connects TRBV5-4 to TRBJ2-3; 8 nucleotides line up with TRBD2. The CDR3 totals 15 residues. Trimming took 4 bases from V and 0 from J; bases not matched to a gene: 4. The germline gives CDR1 SGHNT, CDR2 YYREEE (reference sequence). This CDR3 reads CASSVAGSSTDTQYF. CDR3 nucleotide sequence: TGTGCCAGCAGCGTAGCGGGATCTAGCACAGATACGCAGTATTTT.

This clonotype came up many times. V gene TRBV4-3 combines with J gene TRBJ2-3; D possibly matches TRBD1 or TRBD2 (6 bases each). The CDR3 is 15 residues long. The V gene lost 0 bases and the J gene lost 6 bases, with 13 bases spanning the gap. The germline V gene has CDR1 LGHNA and CDR2 YSLEER. The CDR3 loop reads CASSQEGGEFDTQYF. The CDR3 DNA reads as TGCGCCAGCAGCCAAGAGGGGGGCGAATTTGATACGCAGTATTTT.

There are many counts of this clonotype. This sequence joins TRBV5-1 and TRBJ2-7; D possibly uses TRBD1 or TRBD2 (5 bases each). Germline V gene data show CDR1 as SGHRS and CDR2 as YFSETQ. V was trimmed by 0 bases and J by 0 bases, leaving 7 bases between them. The CDR3 runs 14 residues. The CDR3, as DNA: TGCGCCAGCAGCTTGGGAGGGACCTCCTACGAGCAGTACTTC. Its protein is CASSLGGTSYEQYF.

V and J are TRBV5-4 and TRBJ2-6, with D unresolved. Trimming removed 0 bases from V and 4 bases from J, with 11 bases in between. This CDR3 region has 16 residues. Germline CDR1 reads SGHNT; CDR2 reads YYREEE (reference sequence). The DNA for the CDR3 is TGTGCCAGCAGCTTGGCCCAACAGAGGGGGGCCAACGTCCTGACTTTC. Its protein product is CASSLAQQRGANVLTF.

This clonotype was recorded at least ten times. This chain joins TRBV24-1 and TRBJ1-3; D uncertain. The V and J ends lost 8 bases and 2 bases respectively, with 9 bases between them. Looked up from germline, CDR1 is KGHDR and CDR2 is SFDVKD. The CDR3 sequence is 13 residues long. The CDR3 bases are TGTGCCACCATGGCCGGGGCTGGAAACACCATATATTTT. Its translation is CATMAGAGNTIYF.

This clonotype was recorded many times. The chain links TRBV29-1 to TRBJ1-4, with D possibly TRBD1 on 6 matching bases. Germline assignment: CDR1 SQVTM and CDR2 ANQGSEA. Trimming left V 2 bases short and J 8 bases short, with 6 bases between. This CDR3 comprises 11 residues. The CDR3 DNA reads as TGCAGCGTTGAACAGGGGGAAAAACTGTTTTTT. Amino acid sequence: CSVEQGEKLFF.

This clonotype came up a few times. V gene TRBV18 combines with J gene TRBJ2-7; TRBD2 matches at 9 bases. The trim removed 2 bases at V and 2 bases at J, leaving 4 bases unmatched. Germline V gives CDR1 KGHSH, CDR2 LQKENI. The length of the CDR3 is 15 residues. The CDR3, as DNA: TGTGCCAGCTCACCAGTTGGCGGGAGGGCCTACGAGCAGTACTTC. Translated, it gives CASSPVGGRAYEQYF.

This clonotype was seen many times. The chain is built from TRBV4-3 and TRBJ2-1, with 7 bases fitting TRBD2. CDR1 and CDR2 (germline): LGHNA, YSLEER. The CDR3 extends over 14 amino acids. J lost 16 bases, V lost 0 bases, and 12 bases had no gene match. The CDR3 sequence: CASSQDWSGTFQFF. The CDR3 bases are TGCGCCAGCAGCCAAGATTGGAGCGGGACGTTCCAATTCTTC.

This clonotype has ten or more counts. The V gene is TRBV20-1, the J gene TRBJ1-5, with D possibly TRBD1 on 5 matching bases. The CDR3 is 14 amino acids. Germline CDR1 and CDR2: DFQATT and SNEGSKA (reference sequence). Trimming shortened V by 3 bases and J by 0 bases, and 9 bases separated the two germline ends. The DNA of the CDR3 is TGCAGTGCTAGCGCGGGGCCTAGCAATCAGCCCCAGCATTTT. Translation gives CSASAGPSNQPQHF.

Ten or more counts support this clonotype. This sequence joins TRBV7-9 and TRBJ1-5; D not certain. Germline assignment: CDR1 SEHNR and CDR2 FQNEAQ (reference sequence). CDR3 length equals 12 residues. V dropped 2 bases and J dropped 5 bases, with 4 bases sitting between them. CDR3: CASSLTDQPQHF. The CDR3 bases are TGTGCCAGCAGCTTAACGGATCAGCCCCAGCATTTT.

In its sample, this clonotype was seen many times. V and J are TRBV19 and TRBJ2-1; 9 bases map to TRBD2. CDR3 length: 15 residues. CDR1 is LNHDA and CDR2 is SQIVND in the germline V gene (reference sequence). The trim removed 6 bases at V and 6 bases at J, leaving 9 bases unmatched. This CDR3 reads CASRTLAGRVNEQFF. The CDR3 DNA sequence: TGTGCCAGTAGAACTCTAGCGGGACGAGTCAATGAGCAGTTCTTC.

The V gene is TRBV20-1, the J gene TRBJ2-5; 7 nucleotides match TRBD2. This CDR3 spans 16 amino acids. Looked up from germline, CDR1 is DFQATT and CDR2 is SNEGSKA (reference sequence). Unmatched junction bases numbered 14, after V lost 5 bases and J lost 2 bases. CDR3 sequence reads: CSAASASGRSQETQYF. The CDR3 nucleotides are TGCAGTGCTGCCTCCGCTAGCGGTCGCAGTCAAGAGACCCAGTACTTC.

There are many counts of this clonotype. The chain carries TRBV5-1 and TRBJ1-1; D is unclear. V lost 4 bases to trimming and J lost 2 bases, with 15 bases between them. Germline CDR1 is SGHRS and CDR2 is YFSETQ. CDR3 length equals 15 residues. CDR3 coding DNA: TGCGCCAGCAGCGCGGACGCCCGGGGAAACACTGAAGCTTTCTTT. Its protein product is CASSADARGNTEAFF.

This clonotype has ten or more counts. V and J are TRBV6-5 and TRBJ2-1; D is uncertain. The V gene lost 0 bases and the J gene lost 6 bases, with 9 bases spanning the gap. From germline, CDR1 is MNHEY and CDR2 SVGAGI. This CDR3 comprises 14 residues. For the CDR3, the DNA is TGTGCCAGCAGTTACTCTGGAGCCTCCAATGAGCAGTTCTTC. This encodes CASSYSGASNEQFF.

The chain links TRBV28 to TRBJ2-1; no clear D. The germline V gene encodes CDR1 MDHEN and CDR2 SYDVKM. The V end lost 11 bases, the J end lost 4 bases, and 9 bases lay between the germline ends. This CDR3 spans 11 amino acids. The CDR3 region is CAGRKYNEQFF. The CDR3 DNA reads as TGTGCCGGGCGGAAGTACAATGAGCAGTTCTTC.

This clonotype was observed many times. Written as DNA, the CDR3 is TGTGCCAGCAAAAGGGACAGCAACACTGAAGCTTTCTTT. Translation gives CASKRDSNTEAFF. V gene TRBV12-3 or TRBV12-4 combines with J gene TRBJ1-1, with TRBD1 identical over 7 bases. The CDR3 is made up of 13 amino acids. The J segment lost 2 bases and the V segment lost 7 bases, leaving 4 bases of the junction unmatched.

The chain uses TRBV5-5 and TRBJ2-2; unclear D gene. V gave up 5 bases and J gave up 6 bases, with 14 bases separating them. CDR1 is SGHKS and CDR2 is YYEKEE in the germline V gene (reference sequence). CDR3 size: 14 residues. The CDR3 DNA reads as TGTGCCAGCAGTTACCACGGTGCCCCCGGGGAGCTGTTTTTT. It specifies CASSYHGAPGELFF.

This clonotype was observed many times. V gene TRBV20-1 combines with J gene TRBJ2-3, with TRBD2 matching over 12 bases. In germline, CDR1 is DFQATT, CDR2 SNEGSKA (reference sequence). The CDR3 extends over 15 amino acids. V lost 7 bases and J lost 5; bases outside the gene matches: 10. The CDR3 loop is CSGMRRLAGEDTQYF. The DNA for the CDR3 is TGCAGTGGTATGCGTCGACTAGCGGGAGAAGATACGCAGTATTTT.

This clonotype has a count of ten or more. The chain couples TRBV10-3 to TRBJ2-2; 10 bases are shared with TRBD1. Germline trimming cut 9 bases from V and 6 bases from J; bases unmatched to any gene: 10. The CDR3 has 15 residues. Germline V gene lookup returns CDR1 ENHRY and CDR2 SYGVKD. In DNA form, the CDR3 reads TGTGCCATTACGCCTGACAGGGGGCAGGCCGGGGAGCTGTTTTTT. Translating gives CAITPDRGQAGELFF.

This clonotype was counted between two and nine times. This chain uses TRBV14 with TRBJ1-2; no reliable D call. The CDR3 has 12 amino acids. Trimming pared 6 bases from V and 7 bases from J, leaving 12 bases between. Germline-derived CDR1 and CDR2 are SGHDN and FVKESK. The CDR3 sequence: CASSAYEVGYTF. The DNA for the CDR3 is TGTGCCAGCAGTGCTTATGAGGTTGGCTACACCTTC. The variable domain in full, completed from reference TRBV14 and TRBJ1-2, reads EAGVTQFPSHSVIEKGQTVTLRCDPISGHDNLYWYRRVMGKEIKFLLHFVKESKQDESGMPNNRFLAERTGGTYSTLKVQPAELEDSGVYFCASSAYEVGYTFGSGTRLTVV.

This clonotype has a count of ten or more. V gene TRBV28 combines with J gene TRBJ2-7; TRBD1 matches 7 bases. CDR1 MDHEN and CDR2 SYDVKM come from the germline V gene. The CDR3 sequence is 12 residues long. V gave up 8 bases and J gave up 6 bases; unmatched junction bases: 7. CDR3 sequence (DNA): TGTGCCAGCGTATCAACAGGGGTCGAGCAGTACTTC. It is translated as CASVSTGVEQYF.

This clonotype was counted at least ten times. V gene TRBV20-1 combines with J gene TRBJ2-1; no definite D call. Trimming pared 4 bases from V and 0 bases from J, leaving 16 bases between. CDR1 is DFQATT and CDR2 is SNEGSKA in the germline V gene (reference sequence). The CDR3 spans 16 residues. Here the CDR3 DNA reads TGCAGTGCTACTCATAGAAGGGATACCTCCTACAATGAGCAGTTCTTC. Encoded protein: CSATHRRDTSYNEQFF.

This clonotype was counted between two and nine times. The V call is TRBV5-1, the J call TRBJ1-1, with D uncertain. The V and J ends lost 1 base and 0 bases respectively, with 7 bases between them. The CDR3 has 14 residues. Germline CDR1 SGHRS, CDR2 YFSETQ. CDR3 DNA sequence: TGCGCCAGCAGCTTGACCACCTTGAACACTGAAGCTTTCTTT. This translates into CASSLTTLNTEAFF.